A selection of T cell receptor beta chains follows, all from one sample in a study of blood T cell repertoires in COVID-19. Assay: immunoSEQ multiplex PCR; the TCRdb copy retains only in-frame clones and omits some. The sample consists of 430,000 or so clones, 88% of them appearing once. Sequencing was performed on PBMCs or T cells enriched from blood (not recorded which). These receptors were obtained from a middle-aged woman who had recovered from COVID-19. Both conserved end residues are part of each CDR3. D genes are given only for firm matches. A row's size may be missing; if present it is once, few, many or a size class.

>14|TRBV11-2|TRBJ2-7|few|NA
CASSLGQGFYEQYF
TGTGCCAGCAGCTTAGGGCAGGGCTTCTACGAGCAGTACTTC
>11|TRBV3-1/TRBV3-2|TRBJ2-7|once|NA
CASAGGGEQYF
TGTGCCAGCGCAGGGGGAGGCGAGCAGTACTTC
>14|TRBV28|TRBJ1-1|NA|NA
CASTWGRMNTEAFF
TGTGCCAGCACCTGGGGGCGGATGAACACTGAAGCTTTCTTT
>16|TRBV24-1|TRBJ1-1|NA|NA
CATSDSTRGGYTEAFF
TGTGCCACCAGTGATTCCACTCGTGGGGGGTACACTGAAGCTTTCTTT
>14|TRBV7-6|TRBJ2-7|NA|NA
CASSLGRESYEQYF
TGTGCCAGCAGCTTAGGGAGGGAATCCTACGAGCAGTACTTC
>13|TRBV18|TRBJ2-5|NA|NA
CASSLDTQETQYF
TGTGCCAGCTCACTGGACACTCAAGAGACCCAGTACTTC
>14|TRBV3-1/TRBV3-2|TRBJ1-4|NA|NA
CATGSAATNEKLFF
TGTGCCACCGGCTCAGCGGCAACTAATGAAAAACTGTTTTTT
>15|TRBV7-9|TRBJ2-5|NA|TRBD2
CASSLGLGGRETQYF
TGTGCCAGCAGCTTAGGTCTGGGCGGGAGAGAGACCCAGTACTTC
>14|TRBV2|TRBJ1-2|NA|NA
CASSQTVANYGYTF
TGTGCCAGCAGCCAGACAGTCGCAAACTATGGCTACACCTTC
>14|TRBV9|TRBJ2-1|once|TRBD1
CASSVTTGGLEQFF
TGTGCCAGCAGCGTAACCACAGGGGGCCTTGAGCAGTTCTTC
>12|TRBV5-6|TRBJ2-1|NA|NA
CASSRTGYEQFF
TGTGCCAGCAGTCGAACAGGGTATGAGCAGTTCTTC
>14|TRBV2|TRBJ2-5|NA|TRBD2
CASKVAGLQETQYF
TGTGCCAGCAAGGTAGCGGGTCTCCAAGAGACCCAGTACTTC
>15|TRBV4-1|TRBJ2-7|NA|TRBD1
CASSQLLGQLYEQYF
TGCGCCAGCAGCCAACTACTGGGACAGTTATACGAGCAGTACTTC
>13|TRBV18|TRBJ2-5|NA|TRBD1
CASHGQGWETQYF
TGTGCCAGCCACGGACAGGGTTGGGAGACCCAGTACTTC